This is a list of T cell receptor beta chains from one sample in a study of regulatory T cells in long-lasting Graves disease. Each CDR3 protein is one row after TCRdb ran MiXCR on the multiplex PCR reads. The data contain approximately 230,000 distinct CDR3 sequences, roughly 18% of them singletons. The sample consisted of peripheral blood mononuclear cells (PBMCs), taken at new diagnosis, from a patient treated with antithyroid drugs. Source of these receptors: a female donor with Graves disease. CDR3s include the opening cysteine and the closing phenylalanine or tryptophan. The order of the fields is clone size, J gene, V gene, D gene, CDR3 DNA, CDR3 protein. The D gene is left open where the match is weak. Clone sizes are given selectively: once, few, many, or a class where the clone is expanded.

many,TRBJ1-1,TRBV10-3,NA,TGTGCCATCGCTGAGGGGCATCTCAACACTGAAGCTTTCTTT,CAIAEGHLNTEAFF
many,TRBJ2-1,TRBV28,TRBD2,TGTGCCAGCAGTGCCCTCGGACTAGCGGGAGTGGGGTCCTACAATGAGCAGTTCTTC,CASSALGLAGVGSYNEQFF
NA,TRBJ2-1,TRBV10-2,NA,TGCGCCGGCAGTGAGACCAAGTTCTATGAGCAGTTCTTC,CAGSETKFYEQFF
NA,TRBJ1-1,TRBV12-3/TRBV12-4,TRBD1,TGTGCCAGCAGCAGGACAGGGCTGAAGGGTGAAGCTTTCTTT,CASSRTGLKGEAFF
many,TRBJ2-1,TRBV6-5,NA,TGTGCCAGCAGTTACTCGATACTTAAAGATGAGCAGTTCTTC,CASSYSILKDEQFF
many,TRBJ2-5,TRBV11-2,NA,TGTGCCAGCAGCCCAGGACTTGAAGAGACCCAGTACTTC,CASSPGLEETQYF
NA,TRBJ2-7,TRBV3-1,TRBD1,TGTGCCAGCAGCCAAGATCTGTTCCTGGGACAGGGCACCTACGAGCAGTACTTC,CASSQDLFLGQGTYEQYF
NA,TRBJ2-3,TRBV14,TRBD2,TGTGCCAGCAGCCGCTGGCTAGCGGGAGTACCAAACCCTCTCACAGATACGCAGTATTTT,CASSRWLAGVPNPLTDTQYF
many,TRBJ2-1,TRBV5-4,NA,TGTGCCACCTCGGGAGACGGCGACAATGAGCAGTTCTTC,CATSGDGDNEQFF
few,TRBJ2-3,TRBV6-4,TRBD2,TGTGCCAGCAGTGCTAGCGGCGGTAGGGATACGCAGTATTTT,CASSASGGRDTQYF
many,TRBJ1-2,TRBV2,NA,TGTGCCAACCCCAGCACCAGGACAGAGCCTAACTATGGCTACACCTTC,CANPSTRTEPNYGYTF
many,TRBJ1-4,TRBV15,NA,TGTGCCACCAGCAGAGATTTAGGCTTTTGGGCTAATGAAAAACTGTTTTTT,CATSRDLGFWANEKLFF
many,TRBJ2-5,TRBV19,NA,TGTGCCACTCAGGACTCGGGCCAAGAGACCCAGTACTTC,CATQDSGQETQYF
many,TRBJ2-1,TRBV4-3,NA,TGCGCCAGCAGCCAAGCCCGGACTACGTATAATTACAATGAGCAGTTCTTC,CASSQARTTYNYNEQFF
NA,TRBJ2-5,TRBV5-1,TRBD2,TGCGCCAGCAGCCACCCGAGGACTAGCGGGAGGGCCACCCAAGAGACCCAGTACTTC,CASSHPRTSGRATQETQYF
few,TRBJ2-5,TRBV19,TRBD2,TGTGCCAGTAGTATGTTAGCGGGAGTGGAGACCCAGTACTTC,CASSMLAGVETQYF
few,TRBJ2-3,TRBV7-2,NA,TGTGCCAGCAGCTTAGTCCCCCCGGTAAATACGCAGTATTTT,CASSLVPPVNTQYF
many,TRBJ1-1,TRBV19,NA,TGTGCCAGTAGTAGCGACAGGACCAAAAGGCCTTTCTTT,CASSSDRTKRPFF
many,TRBJ2-7,TRBV11-2,TRBD2,TGTGCCACCGGGCTAGCGGGAGTCTACGAGCAGTACTTC,CATGLAGVYEQYF
many,TRBJ2-5,TRBV18,TRBD2,TGTGCCAGCTCACCGGAGGATTGGGACTACGAGACCCAGTACTTC,CASSPEDWDYETQYF
many,TRBJ2-5,TRBV3-1,NA,TGTGCCAGCAGCCCGGTCCTGGACGGCGAGACCCAGTACTTC,CASSPVLDGETQYF
few,TRBJ2-3,TRBV9,TRBD2,TGTGCCAGCAGCCAACATATAGCGGGGTCCACAGATACGCAGTATTTT,CASSQHIAGSTDTQYF
many,TRBJ2-3,TRBV11-3,TRBD2,TGTGCCAGCAGCATCGGACTAGCGGGAGGGTCAGATACGCAGTATTTT,CASSIGLAGGSDTQYF